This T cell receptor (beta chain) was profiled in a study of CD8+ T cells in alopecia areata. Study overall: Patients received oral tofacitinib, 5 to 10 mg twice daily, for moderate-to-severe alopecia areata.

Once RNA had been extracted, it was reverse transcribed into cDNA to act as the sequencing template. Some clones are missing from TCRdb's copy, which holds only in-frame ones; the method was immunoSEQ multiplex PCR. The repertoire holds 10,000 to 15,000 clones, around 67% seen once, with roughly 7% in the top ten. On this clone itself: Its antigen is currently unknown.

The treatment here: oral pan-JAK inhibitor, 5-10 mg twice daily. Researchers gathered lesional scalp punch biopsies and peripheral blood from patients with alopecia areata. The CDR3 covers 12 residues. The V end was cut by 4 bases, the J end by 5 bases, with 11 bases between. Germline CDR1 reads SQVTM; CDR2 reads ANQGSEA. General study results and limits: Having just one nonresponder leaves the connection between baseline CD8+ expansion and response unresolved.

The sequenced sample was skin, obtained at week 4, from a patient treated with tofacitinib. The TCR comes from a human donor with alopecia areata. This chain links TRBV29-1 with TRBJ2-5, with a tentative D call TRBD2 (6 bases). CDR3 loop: CSVALGGETQYF. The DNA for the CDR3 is TGCAGCGTTGCCCTTGGGGGGGAGACCCAGTACTTC.